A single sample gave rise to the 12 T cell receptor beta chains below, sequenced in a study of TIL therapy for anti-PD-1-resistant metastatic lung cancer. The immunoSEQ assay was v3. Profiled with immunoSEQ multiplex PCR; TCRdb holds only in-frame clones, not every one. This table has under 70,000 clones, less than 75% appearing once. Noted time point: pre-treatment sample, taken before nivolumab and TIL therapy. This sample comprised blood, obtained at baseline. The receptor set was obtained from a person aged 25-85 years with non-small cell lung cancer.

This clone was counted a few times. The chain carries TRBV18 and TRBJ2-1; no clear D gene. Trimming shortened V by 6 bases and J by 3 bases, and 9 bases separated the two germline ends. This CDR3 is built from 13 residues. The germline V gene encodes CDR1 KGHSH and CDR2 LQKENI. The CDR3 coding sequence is TGTGCCAGCTCCCCCGCCGTCTACAATGAGCAGTTCTTC. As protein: CASSPAVYNEQFF.

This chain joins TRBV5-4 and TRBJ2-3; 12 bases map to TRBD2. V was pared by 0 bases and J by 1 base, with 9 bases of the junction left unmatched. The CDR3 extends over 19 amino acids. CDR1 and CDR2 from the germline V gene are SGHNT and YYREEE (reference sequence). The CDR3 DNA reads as TGTGCCAGCAGCTTGGCCGGACTAGCGGGAATCCTACGCACAGATACGCAGTATTTT. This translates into CASSLAGLAGILRTDTQYF.

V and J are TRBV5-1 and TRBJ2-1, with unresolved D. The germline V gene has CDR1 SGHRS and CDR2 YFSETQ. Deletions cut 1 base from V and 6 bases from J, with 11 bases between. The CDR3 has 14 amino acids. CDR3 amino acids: CASSLSPGPNEQFF. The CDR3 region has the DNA TGCGCCAGCAGCTTGTCTCCAGGCCCCAATGAGCAGTTCTTC.

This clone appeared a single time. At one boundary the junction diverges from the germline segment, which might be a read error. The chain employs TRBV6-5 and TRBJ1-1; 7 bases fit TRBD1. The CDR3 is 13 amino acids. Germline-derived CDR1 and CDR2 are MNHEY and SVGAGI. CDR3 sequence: CASSYSTGMREPF. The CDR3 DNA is TGTGCCAGCAGTTACTCGACAGGGATGAGGGAGCCCTTT.

The chain's CDR3 is CASRTSGKTYEQYF. The DNA for the CDR3 is TGTGCCAGCAGGACTAGCGGGAAGACCTACGAGCAGTACTTC. J is TRBJ2-7 and V is TRBV27; TRBD2 agrees at 11 bases. The CDR3 runs 14 residues. V gave up 6 bases and J gave up 2 bases; unmatched junction bases: 3. Germline loops: CDR1 MNHEY, CDR2 SMNVEV (reference sequence).

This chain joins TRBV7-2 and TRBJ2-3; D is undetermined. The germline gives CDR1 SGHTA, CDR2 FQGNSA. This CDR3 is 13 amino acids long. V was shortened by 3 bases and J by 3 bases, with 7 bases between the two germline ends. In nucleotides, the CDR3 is TGTGCCAGCAGCTTTCTCAGGACAGATACGCAGTATTTT. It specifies CASSFLRTDTQYF.

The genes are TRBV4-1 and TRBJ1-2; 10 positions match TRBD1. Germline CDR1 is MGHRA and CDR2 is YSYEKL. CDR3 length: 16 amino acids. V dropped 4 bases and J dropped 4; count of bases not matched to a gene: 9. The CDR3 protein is CASSRDTGTGAYGYTF. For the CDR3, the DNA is TGCGCCAGCAGCCGAGACACCGGGACAGGGGCCTATGGCTACACCTTC.

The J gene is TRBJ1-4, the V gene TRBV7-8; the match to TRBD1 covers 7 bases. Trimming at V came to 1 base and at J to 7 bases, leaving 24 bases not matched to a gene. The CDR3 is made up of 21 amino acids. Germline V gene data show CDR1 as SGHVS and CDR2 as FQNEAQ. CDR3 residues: CASSLGRGGYSATKGGEKLFF. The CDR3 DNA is TGTGCCAGCAGCTTAGGCAGGGGGGGATATTCTGCAACTAAGGGTGGTGAAAAACTGTTTTTT.

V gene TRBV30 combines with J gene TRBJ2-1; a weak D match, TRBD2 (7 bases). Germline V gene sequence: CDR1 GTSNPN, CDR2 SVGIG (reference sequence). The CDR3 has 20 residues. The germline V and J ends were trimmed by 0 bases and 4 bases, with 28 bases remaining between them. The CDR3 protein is CAWSVRGGRAPGVKYNEQFF. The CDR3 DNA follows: TGTGCCTGGAGTGTACGAGGGGGGAGGGCTCCCGGCGTCAAGTACAATGAGCAGTTCTTC.

The CDR3 nucleotides are TGTGCCAGCAGTCTCCTACGCTCGGATACGCAGTATTTT. Protein: CASSLLRSDTQYF. The chain is built from TRBV7-9 and TRBJ2-3; D remains ambiguous. Trimming stripped 6 bases from V and 6 bases from J, with 13 bases between. The CDR3 consists of 13 residues. Germline loops: CDR1 SEHNR, CDR2 FQNEAQ (reference sequence).

The CDR3 reads CASSIRTGENSPLHF. The CDR3 DNA is TGTGCCAGTAGTATCCGGACAGGGGAGAATTCACCCCTCCACTTT. The chain is built from TRBV19 and TRBJ1-6; the match to TRBD1 covers 9 bases. The V and J ends lost 3 bases and 7 bases, in that order; junction bases with no gene match: 4. The germline CDR1 and CDR2 sequences are LNHDA and SQIVND (reference sequence). This CDR3 has 15 amino acids.

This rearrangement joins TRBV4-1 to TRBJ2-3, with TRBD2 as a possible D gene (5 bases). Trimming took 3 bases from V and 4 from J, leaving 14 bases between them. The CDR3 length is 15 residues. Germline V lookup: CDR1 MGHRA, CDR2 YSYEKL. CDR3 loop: CASSQLVERADTQYF. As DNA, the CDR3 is TGCGCCAGCAGCCAGTTGGTCGAGAGGGCAGATACGCAGTATTTT.